This note documents a single T cell receptor beta chain sequence. The antigen remains unidentified. This sample is part of a study of cytomegalovirus exposure and HLA in healthy donors. Study-wide context: Genotyping of 300 to 450 donors showed that about 79% belonged to the Caucasian-associated ancestry cluster.

In germline, CDR1 is MRHNA, CDR2 SNTAGT. This CDR3 is built from 15 residues. Researchers ran the PCR with 60 Vbeta and 13 Jbeta primers. Using immunoSEQ multiplex PCR, the repertoire was profiled, and TCRdb retains in-frame clones only, with some absent. The repertoire includes 200,000 or so clones, approximately 80% of them detected once, and about 5.6% sits in the top ten. Notes on the study in general: A later analysis linked a missense variant in DCLRE1C to the trimming of TCR beta V and J genes. In an earlier analysis, productive rearrangement rates for most beta V segments clustered near 90% or 30%.

This TCR was recovered from a woman aged 25 to 45 in good health and CMV-seropositive. This chain connects TRBV6-4 to TRBJ2-5; 11 bases align to TRBD2. The end of the DNA is better explained by TRBJ2-7, so the J call may be wrong. Input material: PBMCs. CDR3 amino acids: CASSAGTSGPYEQYF. As DNA, the CDR3 is TGTGCCAGCAGTGCAGGGACTAGCGGTCCCTACGAGCAGTACTTC.